Listed here are 31 T cell receptor beta chains from one sample, sequenced in a study of T cell responses to AZD1222 COVID-19 vaccine (dated by TCRdb to 2020 to 2022). Library construction relied on the immunoSEQ multiplex PCR assay. TCRdb's version of the immuneACCESS table is confined to in-frame rearrangements and falls short of the full clone set. An unresolved V gene accounts for under half of the shortfall where checked; the remainder is of unknown origin. The sample has around 200,000 clones on record, around 90% of them singletons. The top ten clonotypes cover approximately 0.5% of the sample. This specimen's time point label, interpreted: baseline before first vaccination. Source: peripheral blood, taken on day 0 of AZD1222 vaccination. Receptors originate from an adult in good health.

This clone was recorded a few times. The rearrangement uses TRBV5-4 and TRBJ2-2; 9 positions agree with TRBD1. CDR3 length: 17 amino acids. Germline V gene lookup returns CDR1 SGHNT and CDR2 YYREEE (reference sequence). After removal of 0 bases from V and 4 bases from J, the junction contained 7 bases not matched to a gene. CDR3 amino acids: CASSLGPGQGATGELFF. As DNA, the CDR3 is TGTGCCAGCAGCTTGGGACCGGGACAGGGAGCCACCGGGGAGCTGTTTTTT.

With regard to this clone: Other DNA sequences in this sample translate to the same CDR3. The chain recombines TRBV5-1 with TRBJ2-3; 8 nucleotides agree with TRBD1. The V and J ends lost 2 bases and 3 bases, in that order; junction bases with no gene match: 5. The CDR3 is 15 residues long. CDR1 and CDR2 from the germline V gene are SGHRS and YFSETQ. The CDR3 sequence is CASSLVGQGTDTQYF. For the CDR3, the DNA is TGCGCCAGCAGCTTAGTAGGACAGGGTACAGATACGCAGTATTTT.

The chain recombines TRBV27 with TRBJ2-2; D not certain. The length of the CDR3 is 12 residues. Germline V lookup: CDR1 MNHEY, CDR2 SMNVEV (reference sequence). Trimming pared 6 bases from V and 6 bases from J, leaving 8 bases between. This chain's CDR3 is CASSRRAGELFF. CDR3 coding DNA: TGTGCCAGCAGCCGCCGTGCCGGGGAGCTGTTTTTT.

V and J are TRBV11-2 and TRBJ1-2; weak D call: TRBD1 (5 bases). CDR1 is SGHAT and CDR2 is FQNNGV in the germline V gene. This CDR3 region has 14 residues. The V gene lost 5 bases and the J gene lost 1 base, with 11 bases spanning the gap. The DNA for the CDR3 is TGTGCCAGCAGCCCCCGGGGGGGTAACTATGGCTACACCTTC. Its protein is CASSPRGGNYGYTF.

The chain carries TRBV6-1 and TRBJ2-7, with 8 bases matching TRBD2. The germline gives CDR1 MNHNS, CDR2 SASEGT. This CDR3 is 16 amino acids long. V trimming: 3 bases; J trimming: 3 bases; junction bases outside the gene matches: 10. The DNA of the CDR3 is TGTGCCAGCAGTGAGAATGGGGCGGGGGGCAACTACGAGCAGTACTTC. It translates to CASSENGAGGNYEQYF.

The J gene is TRBJ2-1, the V gene TRBV5-4, with a possible D match to TRBD1 (7 bases). The V end was cut by 5 bases, the J end by 4 bases, with 10 bases between. CDR3 length: 13 residues. Germline CDR1 and CDR2: SGHNT and YYREEE (reference sequence). The CDR3 loop is CASRRDSYNEQFF. In nucleotides, the CDR3 is TGTGCCAGCAGGCGGGACAGTTACAATGAGCAGTTCTTC.

The chain couples TRBV14 to TRBJ2-5; D unclear. Per germline, CDR1 SGHDN and CDR2 FVKESK. This CDR3 is built from 17 residues. Trimming left V 2 bases short and J 1 base short, with 17 bases between. The CDR3 sequence is CASSQPRLVEAQETQYF. CDR3 sequence (DNA): TGTGCCAGCAGCCAACCCCGGCTAGTAGAAGCCCAAGAGACCCAGTACTTC.

The rearrangement uses TRBV5-4 and TRBJ2-2; the D is unclear. The CDR3 extends over 16 amino acids. Germline CDR1 reads SGHNT; CDR2 reads YYREEE (reference sequence). V lost 0 bases and J lost 0, with 9 bases in between. The CDR3 DNA follows: TGTGCCAGCAGCTTGGAACAGTTCGCGAACACCGGGGAGCTGTTTTTT. Its protein is CASSLEQFANTGELFF.

The rearrangement links TRBV7-6 to TRBJ1-4, with TRBD1 matching 7 bases. Trimming at V came to 1 base and at J to 2 bases, leaving 7 bases not matched to a gene. In germline, CDR1 is SGHVS, CDR2 FNYEAQ. This CDR3 region has 17 residues. The CDR3 sequence: CASSLGQGSYTNEKLFF. For the CDR3, the DNA is TGTGCCAGCAGCTTAGGACAGGGAAGCTACACTAATGAAAAACTGTTTTTT.

J is TRBJ1-4 and V is TRBV11-2; 7 nucleotides match TRBD1. The trim removed 4 bases at V and 4 bases at J, leaving 3 bases unmatched. CDR1 SGHAT and CDR2 FQNNGV come from the germline V gene. The CDR3 covers 14 residues. The chain's CDR3 is CASSSGQFNEKLFF. For the CDR3, the DNA is TGTGCCAGCAGCTCGGGACAGTTTAATGAAAAACTGTTTTTT.

The V gene is TRBV7-2, the J gene TRBJ1-5; possible D gene TRBD1, 5 bases. This CDR3 region has 15 residues. The germline CDR1 and CDR2 sequences are SGHTA and FQGNSA. Trimming left V 4 bases short and J 0 bases short, with 10 bases between. The CDR3 protein is CASSSYGGSNQPQHF. The CDR3 DNA reads as TGTGCCAGCAGCTCCTACGGGGGTAGCAATCAGCCCCAGCATTTT. The full variable domain, in which reference TRBV7-2 and TRBJ1-5 provide the parts outside the CDR3, is GAGVSQSPSNKVTEKGKDVELRCDPISGHTALYWYRQSLGQGLEFLIYFQGNSAPDKSGLPSDRFSAERTGGSVSTLTIQRTQQEDSAVYLCASSSYGGSNQPQHFGDGTRLSIL.

The V call is TRBV18, the J call TRBJ2-4; the D gene could be TRBD1 or TRBD2 (5 bases each). The CDR3 consists of 15 residues. V shed 0 bases and J shed 9 bases, with 15 bases lying between them. Germline V lookup: CDR1 KGHSH, CDR2 LQKENI. CDR3 nucleotides: TGTGCCAGCTCACCACCGGGGGAGCGACGGTTCATTCAGTACTTC. Translated: CASSPPGERRFIQYF.

The V gene is TRBV7-2, the J gene TRBJ2-7; 11 bases line up with TRBD2. The CDR3 runs to 17 residues. Trimming took 2 bases from V and 0 from J; bases not matched to a gene: 6. The V gene's germline CDR1 is SGHTA and CDR2 FQGNSA. The CDR3 loop reads CASSLLAGGGHSYEQYF. The DNA of the CDR3 is TGTGCCAGCAGCTTACTAGCGGGGGGCGGACACTCCTACGAGCAGTACTTC.

The rearrangement joins TRBV12-3 or TRBV12-4 to TRBJ1-1, with D unresolved. The CDR3 has 13 residues. V gave up 6 bases and J gave up 7 bases, with 15 bases separating them. The CDR3 nucleotides are TGTGCCAGCAGCGGAGGACGGCTTCTTGAAGCTTTCTTT. It yields the protein CASSGGRLLEAFF.

In its sample, this clone was seen once. The chain combines TRBV28 with TRBJ2-6, with D tentatively TRBD2 (5 bases). The CDR3 consists of 17 residues. Trimming removed 0 bases from V and 2 bases from J, with 11 bases in between. The V gene's germline CDR1 is MDHEN and CDR2 SYDVKM. The CDR3 loop is CASSLWVAGPGANVLTF. In nucleotides, the CDR3 is TGTGCCAGCAGTTTATGGGTCGCGGGTCCTGGGGCCAACGTCCTGACTTTC.

V is TRBV14 and J is TRBJ1-2, with 8 nucleotides matching TRBD1. Trimming took 1 base from V and 8 from J; bases not matched to a gene: 12. This CDR3 is built from 16 residues. Germline V gene sequence: CDR1 SGHDN, CDR2 FVKESK. CDR3 in DNA: TGTGCCAGCAGCCAAGGCGGACAGGGCGGCGCGGGGGGCTACACCTTC. Protein sequence: CASSQGGQGGAGGYTF.

This clone was recorded once. CDR3 DNA: TGTGCCAGTGGATCTACCCCCCGAGCTTTCTTT. Protein product: CASGSTPRAFF. The J gene is TRBJ1-1, the V gene TRBV28; D is ambiguous. V was clipped by 9 bases and J by 10 bases, with 15 bases between them. This CDR3 comprises 11 residues. The germline V gene has CDR1 MDHEN and CDR2 SYDVKM.

The chain uses TRBV6-2 or TRBV6-3 and TRBJ1-6; 8 positions agree with TRBD1. CDR1 is MNHEY and CDR2 is SVGEGT in the germline V gene. With V trimmed by 2 bases and J by 7 bases, 7 bases remained unmatched. The CDR3 runs to 16 residues. CDR3 in amino acids: CASSYSPTGVNSPLHF. CDR3 coding DNA: TGTGCCAGCAGTTACAGCCCGACAGGGGTAAATTCACCCCTCCACTTT.

The chain has TRBV19 and TRBJ2-1; possibly TRBD2 for D (5 bases). With 0 bases removed from V and 4 bases from J, the gap between germline ends came to 13 bases. The germline CDR1 and CDR2 sequences are LNHDA and SQIVND (reference sequence). The CDR3 is 16 amino acids. CDR3 in amino acids: CASSIEGIALYNEQFF. The DNA of the CDR3 is TGTGCCAGTAGTATAGAGGGGATAGCGCTATACAATGAGCAGTTCTTC.

The chain joins TRBV5-1 to TRBJ2-2; weak D call: TRBD1 (6 bases). Germline assignment: CDR1 SGHRS and CDR2 YFSETQ. The CDR3 has 15 residues. V dropped 2 bases and J dropped 6 bases, with 14 bases sitting between them. CDR3 amino acids: CASSLGAAGAGELFF. Here the CDR3 DNA reads TGCGCCAGCAGCTTAGGGGCGGCAGGGGCCGGGGAGCTGTTTTTT.

The chain couples TRBV6-5 to TRBJ1-3; D not certain. Trimming took 8 bases from V and 0 from J, leaving 11 bases between them. In germline, CDR1 is MNHEY, CDR2 SVGAGI. The CDR3 extends over 14 amino acids. CDR3: CASHGITSGNTIYF. The CDR3 DNA reads TGTGCCAGCCACGGAATCACCTCTGGAAACACCATATATTTT.

The chain links TRBV4-1 to TRBJ1-2; D gene uncertain. V shed 5 bases and J shed 2 bases, with 6 bases lying between them. The CDR3 is 12 residues long. The V gene's germline CDR1 is MGHRA and CDR2 YSYEKL. CDR3 sequence (DNA): TGCGCCAGCAGCGGGTCCAACTATGGCTACACCTTC. Translating it yields CASSGSNYGYTF.

The gene calls are TRBV30 and TRBJ1-1; no definite D call. The CDR3 is 12 amino acids. CDR1 and CDR2 from the germline V gene are GTSNPN and SVGIG (reference sequence). V gave up 4 bases and J gave up 7 bases, with 13 bases separating them. CDR3 in amino acids: CAWTHGPYEAFF. The CDR3 nucleotides read TGTGCCTGGACTCACGGACCTTATGAAGCTTTCTTT.

CDR3 region: CASSLRMENSPLHF. The CDR3 coding sequence is TGTGCCAGCAGTCTTCGAATGGAGAATTCACCCCTCCACTTT. The chain carries TRBV2 and TRBJ1-6; D remains ambiguous. V gave up 5 bases and J gave up 7 bases, with 12 bases separating them. Germline CDR1 is SNHLY and CDR2 is FYNNEI. The CDR3 sequence is 14 residues long.

This sequence joins TRBV29-1 and TRBJ1-1, with D uncertain. Germline CDR1 reads SQVTM; CDR2 reads ANQGSEA. The CDR3 runs 9 residues. Deletions cut 3 bases from V and 8 bases from J, with 4 bases between. The CDR3 sequence: CSVDPEAFF. As DNA, the CDR3 is TGCAGCGTTGACCCCGAAGCTTTCTTT.

The rearrangement uses TRBV9 and TRBJ2-2; D is uncertain. Germline values: CDR1 SGDLS, CDR2 YYNGEE. The CDR3 spans 15 residues. V lost 0 bases and J 6 bases, leaving 12 bases between the germline ends. The CDR3 region is CASSVEPSQAGELFF. The CDR3 DNA sequence: TGTGCCAGCAGCGTAGAGCCTAGTCAGGCCGGGGAGCTGTTTTTT.

The chain carries TRBV28 and TRBJ2-7, with D possibly TRBD2 on 6 matching bases. Per germline, CDR1 MDHEN and CDR2 SYDVKM. CDR3 length: 13 amino acids. The V and J ends lost 8 bases and 1 base respectively, with 12 bases between them. CDR3 sequence: CASRRVGSYEQYF. The CDR3 DNA reads as TGTGCCAGCCGGAGGGTGGGTTCCTACGAGCAGTACTTC.

The chain couples TRBV2 to TRBJ1-2, with a possible D match to TRBD1 (5 bases). Germline V gene data show CDR1 as SNHLY and CDR2 as FYNNEI. This CDR3 contains 12 residues. V was pared by 7 bases and J by 8 bases, with 14 bases between. DNA of the CDR3: TGTGCCAGCACCAGGGAGGGGAGCGGCTACACCTTC. It yields the protein CASTREGSGYTF.

Of note for this clone: The junction differs from germline at one of its ends, possibly a read error. The genes are TRBV5-1 and TRBJ1-2; D is perhaps TRBD1 (6 bases). CDR3 length: 13 residues. Germline values: CDR1 SGHRS, CDR2 YFSETQ. The CDR3 region has the DNA TGCGCCAGCAACTTGGGGGCGGACTATGGCTACACCTTC. As protein: CASNLGADYGYTF.

This clone was counted a single time. As DNA, the CDR3 is TGTGCCAGCAGTTTGAAGCCAACTAGCGGGGGGTCGTACCAAGAGACCCAGTACTTC. Encoded protein: CASSLKPTSGGSYQETQYF. The chain joins TRBV27 to TRBJ2-5, with 12 bases fitting TRBD2. The CDR3 is 19 residues long. Germline CDR1 is MNHEY and CDR2 is SMNVEV (reference sequence). V lost 3 bases, J lost 0 bases, and 11 bases stayed unmatched.

This sequence joins TRBV14 and TRBJ1-2; D is unclear. The CDR3 consists of 15 residues. V shed 0 bases and J shed 8 bases, with 16 bases lying between them. CDR1 is SGHDN, CDR2 FVKESK, per germline. CDR3 nucleotides: TGTGCCAGCAGCCAAGATATCGGAGGAGCGATGGGCTACACCTTC. It yields the protein CASSQDIGGAMGYTF.